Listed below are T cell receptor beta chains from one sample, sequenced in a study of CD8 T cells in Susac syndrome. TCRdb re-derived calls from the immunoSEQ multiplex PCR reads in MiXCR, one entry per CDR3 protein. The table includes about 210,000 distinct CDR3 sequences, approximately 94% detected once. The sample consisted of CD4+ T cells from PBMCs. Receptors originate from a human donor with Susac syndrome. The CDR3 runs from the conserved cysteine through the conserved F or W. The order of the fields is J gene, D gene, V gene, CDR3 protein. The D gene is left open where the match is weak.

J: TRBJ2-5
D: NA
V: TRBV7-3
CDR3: CASSSDRQETQYF

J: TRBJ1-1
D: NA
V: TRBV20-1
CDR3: CSAPGGGQAGRSTEAFF

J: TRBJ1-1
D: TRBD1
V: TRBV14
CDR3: CASSQDFGDSEAFF

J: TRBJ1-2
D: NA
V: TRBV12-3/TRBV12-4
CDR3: CASNSGFDYGYTF

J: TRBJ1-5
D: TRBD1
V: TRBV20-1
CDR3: CSARAPGQGPYSNQPQHF

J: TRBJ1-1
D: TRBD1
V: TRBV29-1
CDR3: CSVRTGATEAFF

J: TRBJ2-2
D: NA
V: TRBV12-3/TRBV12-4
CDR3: CASNPHTGELFF

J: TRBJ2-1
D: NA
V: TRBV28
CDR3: CASSLSYNEQFF

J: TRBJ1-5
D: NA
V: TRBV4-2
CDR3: CASSQEKGPRQPQHF

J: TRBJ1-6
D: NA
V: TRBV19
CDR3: CASSIDSHNSPLHF

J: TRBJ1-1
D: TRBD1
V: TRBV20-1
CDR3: CSARTGAKTEAFF

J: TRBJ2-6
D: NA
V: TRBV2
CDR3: CAVPGRQGANVLTF

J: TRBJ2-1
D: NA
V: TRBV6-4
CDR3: CARLTNYNEQFF

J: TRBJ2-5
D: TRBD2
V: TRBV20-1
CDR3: CSARPSGGAEETQYF

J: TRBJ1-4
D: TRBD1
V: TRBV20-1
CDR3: CSARDRATVEEKLFF

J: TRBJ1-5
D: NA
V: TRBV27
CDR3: CASSPTGISNQPQHF

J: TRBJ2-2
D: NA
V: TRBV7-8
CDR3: CASSVIDRNTGELFF

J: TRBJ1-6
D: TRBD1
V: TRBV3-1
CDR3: CASSPDREYNSPLHF

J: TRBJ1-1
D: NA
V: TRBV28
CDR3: CASNGMSPGAAEAFF

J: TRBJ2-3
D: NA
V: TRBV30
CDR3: CAWSVNPRGPGDTQYF

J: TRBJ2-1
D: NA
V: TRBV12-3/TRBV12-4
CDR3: CASSFKGLMLSYNEQFF

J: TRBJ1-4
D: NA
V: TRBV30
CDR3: CAWSANRALGEKLFF

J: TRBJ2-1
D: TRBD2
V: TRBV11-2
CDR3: CASSVSGGAGNEQFF

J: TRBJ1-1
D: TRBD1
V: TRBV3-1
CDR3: CASSRLGGQGASAAFF

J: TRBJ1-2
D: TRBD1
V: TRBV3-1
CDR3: CASSQGQGSNYGYTF

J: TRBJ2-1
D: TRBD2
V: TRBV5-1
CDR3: CASSRGGPESYNEQFF

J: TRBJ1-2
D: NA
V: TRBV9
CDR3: CASSPHLRGQRLYSYTF

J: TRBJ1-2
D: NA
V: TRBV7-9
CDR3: CASGRQAPMALYGYTF

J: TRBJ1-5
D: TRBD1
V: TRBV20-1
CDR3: CSAARTGKGGNQPQHF

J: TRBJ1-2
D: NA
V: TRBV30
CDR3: CAWSVRSGYTF

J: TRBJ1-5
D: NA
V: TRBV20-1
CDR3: CSATRWGGNQPQHF

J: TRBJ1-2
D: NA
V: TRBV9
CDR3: CASSPNPLDHAVGGYTF

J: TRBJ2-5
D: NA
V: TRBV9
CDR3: CASSPYPGTIQETQYF

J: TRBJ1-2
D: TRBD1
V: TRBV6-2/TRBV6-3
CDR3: CASSYGTANYGYTF

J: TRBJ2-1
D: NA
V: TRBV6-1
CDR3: CASSETEQEQFF

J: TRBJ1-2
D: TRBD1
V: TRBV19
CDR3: CASSAPDRAGAGYTF

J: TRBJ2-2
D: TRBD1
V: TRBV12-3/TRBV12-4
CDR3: CASSRTGTDGELFF

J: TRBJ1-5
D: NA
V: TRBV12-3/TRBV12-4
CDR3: CASSTENQPQHF

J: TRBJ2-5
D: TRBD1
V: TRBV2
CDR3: CASNGQGFRETQYF

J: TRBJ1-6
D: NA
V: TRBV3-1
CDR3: CASSPNKLGISYNSPLHF

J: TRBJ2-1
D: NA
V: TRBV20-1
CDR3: CSAGGYRGDNEQFF

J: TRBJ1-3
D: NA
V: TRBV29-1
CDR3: CSVEDRGRGSGNTIYF

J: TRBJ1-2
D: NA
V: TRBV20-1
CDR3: CSARGLQGPYGYTF

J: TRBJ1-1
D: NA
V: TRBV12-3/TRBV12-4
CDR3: CASSPRTGFDTEAFF

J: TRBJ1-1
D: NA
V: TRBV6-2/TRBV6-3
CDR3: CASSYSGQLNTEAFF

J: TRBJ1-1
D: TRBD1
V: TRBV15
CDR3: CATRENDPRAPGGAFF

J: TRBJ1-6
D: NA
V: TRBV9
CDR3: CASSVRQADSPLHF

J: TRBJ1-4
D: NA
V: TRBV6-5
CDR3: CASSYSRVEKLFF

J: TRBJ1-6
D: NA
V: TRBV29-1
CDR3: CSVEPNVGVEENSPLHF

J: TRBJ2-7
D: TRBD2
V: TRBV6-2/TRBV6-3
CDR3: CASRQRGLEHYEQYF

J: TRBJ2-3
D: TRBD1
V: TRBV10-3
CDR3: CAISLAGTGSTDTQYF